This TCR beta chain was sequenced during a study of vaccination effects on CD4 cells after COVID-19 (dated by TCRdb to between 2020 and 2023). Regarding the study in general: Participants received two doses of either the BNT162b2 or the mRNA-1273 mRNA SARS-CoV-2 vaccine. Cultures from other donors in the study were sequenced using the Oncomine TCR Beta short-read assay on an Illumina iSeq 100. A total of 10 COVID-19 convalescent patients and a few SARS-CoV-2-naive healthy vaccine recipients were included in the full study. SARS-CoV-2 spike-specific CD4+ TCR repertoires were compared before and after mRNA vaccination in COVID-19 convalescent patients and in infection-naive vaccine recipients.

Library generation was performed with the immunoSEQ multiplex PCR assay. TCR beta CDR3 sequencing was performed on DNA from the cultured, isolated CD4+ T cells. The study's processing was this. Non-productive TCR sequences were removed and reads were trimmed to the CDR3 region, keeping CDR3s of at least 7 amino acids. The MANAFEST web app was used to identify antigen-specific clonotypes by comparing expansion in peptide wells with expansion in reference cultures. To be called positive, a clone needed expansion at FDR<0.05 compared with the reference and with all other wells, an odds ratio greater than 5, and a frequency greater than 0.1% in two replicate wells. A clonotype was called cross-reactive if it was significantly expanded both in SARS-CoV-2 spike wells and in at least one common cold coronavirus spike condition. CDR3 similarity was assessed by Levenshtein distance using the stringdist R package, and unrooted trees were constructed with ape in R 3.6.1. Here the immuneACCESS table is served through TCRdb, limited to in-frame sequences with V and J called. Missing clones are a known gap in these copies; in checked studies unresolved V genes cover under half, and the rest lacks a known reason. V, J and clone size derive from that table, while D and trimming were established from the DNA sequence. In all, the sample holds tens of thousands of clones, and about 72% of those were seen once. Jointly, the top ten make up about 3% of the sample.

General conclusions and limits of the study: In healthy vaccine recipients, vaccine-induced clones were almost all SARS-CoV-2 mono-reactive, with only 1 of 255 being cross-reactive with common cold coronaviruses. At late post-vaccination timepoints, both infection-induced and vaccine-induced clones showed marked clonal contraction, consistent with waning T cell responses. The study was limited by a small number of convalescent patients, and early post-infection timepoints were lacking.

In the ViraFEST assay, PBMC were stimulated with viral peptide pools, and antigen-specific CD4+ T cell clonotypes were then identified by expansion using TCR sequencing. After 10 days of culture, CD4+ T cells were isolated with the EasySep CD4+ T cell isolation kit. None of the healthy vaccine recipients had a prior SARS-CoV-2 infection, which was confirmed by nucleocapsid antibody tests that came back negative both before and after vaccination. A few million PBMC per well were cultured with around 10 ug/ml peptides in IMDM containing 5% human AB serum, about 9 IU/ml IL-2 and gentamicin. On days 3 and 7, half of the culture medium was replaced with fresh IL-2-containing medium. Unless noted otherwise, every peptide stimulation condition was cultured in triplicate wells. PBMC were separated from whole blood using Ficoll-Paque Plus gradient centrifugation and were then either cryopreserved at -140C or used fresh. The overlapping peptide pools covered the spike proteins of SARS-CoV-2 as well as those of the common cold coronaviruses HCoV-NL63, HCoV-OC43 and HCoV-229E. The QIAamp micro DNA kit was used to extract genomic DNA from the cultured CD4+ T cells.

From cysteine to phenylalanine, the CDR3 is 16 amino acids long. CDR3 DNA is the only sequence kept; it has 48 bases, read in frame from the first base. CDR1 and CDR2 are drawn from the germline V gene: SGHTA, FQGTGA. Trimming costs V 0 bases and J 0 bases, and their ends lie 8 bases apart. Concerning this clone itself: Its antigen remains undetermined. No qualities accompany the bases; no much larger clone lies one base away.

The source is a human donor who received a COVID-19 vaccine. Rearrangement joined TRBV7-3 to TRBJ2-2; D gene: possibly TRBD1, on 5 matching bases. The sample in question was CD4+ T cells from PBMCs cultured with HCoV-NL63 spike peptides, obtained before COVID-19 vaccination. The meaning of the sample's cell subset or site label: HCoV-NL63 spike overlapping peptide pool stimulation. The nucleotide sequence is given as TGTGCCAGCAGCTTAACAGGGGCTCCGAACACCGGGGAGCTGTTTTTT. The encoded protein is CASSLTGAPNTGELFF.